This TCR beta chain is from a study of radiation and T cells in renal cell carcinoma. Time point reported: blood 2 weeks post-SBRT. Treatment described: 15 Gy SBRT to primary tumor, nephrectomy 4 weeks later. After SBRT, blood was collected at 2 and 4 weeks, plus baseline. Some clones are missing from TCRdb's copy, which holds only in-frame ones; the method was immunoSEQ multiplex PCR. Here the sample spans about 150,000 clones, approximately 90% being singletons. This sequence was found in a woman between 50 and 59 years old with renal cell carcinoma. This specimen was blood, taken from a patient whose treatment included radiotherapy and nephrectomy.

CDR3 coding DNA: TGCGCCAGCAGGACGCTGGACAGGGGGCGAAACACTGAAGCTTTCTTT. Translating it yields CASRTLDRGRNTEAFF. The V call is TRBV5-1, the J call TRBJ1-1, with TRBD1 matching 11 bases. J was trimmed by 2 bases and V by 5 bases; bases with no gene match: 8. Per the germline V gene, CDR1 is SGHRS and CDR2 is YFSETQ. The CDR3 covers 16 residues.